This record concerns one T cell receptor (beta chain) sequence. The antigen it recognizes is unknown. No base quality values were provided; no much bigger clone lies one nucleotide off. Different DNA sequences within this sample yield the same CDR3. This sample stems from a study of shared clonotypes between healthy human individuals (TCRdb year 2020). As for the study more broadly: Two women and three men aged 18 to 49 years were included in the cohort. For each donor, CD4 naive and CD4 memory were each given three plates, CD8 naive was given two plates, and CD8 memory was given one plate. To estimate repertoire size and how much clonotype sharing occurs between individuals, the study deeply sequenced the blood TCR repertoires of roughly 5 healthy adults. To increase sequencing depth and limit assay-specific biases, TCR repertoire library preparation and sequencing were carried out by different laboratories using diverse techniques. Per donor, leukapheresis produced somewhere between about 0.85 and 8.9 billion PBMCs. Broader findings and caveats from the paper: Compared with non-shared clonotypes, clonotypes shared by all four sorted-subset donors had higher generation probabilities. Even with the large sequencing depth, rarefaction of the sorted-subset datasets indicated that sequencing was incomplete. Across four donors, roughly 5.1% of naive CD4, more than 3% of naive CD8, 2% to 2.5% of memory CD4, and over 0.35% of memory CD8 clonotypes were shared. Sampling was restricted to blood, and TCR repertoires in tissues likely differ from the TCR repertoires found in blood. Naive subsets generally had larger estimated clonotype richness than memory subsets did. Pairwise subsampling indicated that sequencing depth was expected to affect the degree of clonotype sharing among donors. The small number of donors limited the genetic and exposure-history diversity represented.

The junction shows trimming of 0 bases on V and 4 bases on J, and the gene matches do not reach 3 bases of it. Reading from cysteine to phenylalanine, the CDR3 counts 16 amino acids. Only the CDR3 part of the read is kept: 48 bases, read in frame from the first base. The CDR1 and CDR2 encoded by the germline V gene (reference sequence) are SGHNT and YYREEE. Using the deep immunoSEQ assay, multiplex PCR amplified TCR CDR3 regions from genomic DNA. Extracted genomic DNA from each cell subset was spread evenly across all wells of several immunoSEQ 96-well plates, with each plate serving as a replicate. For sorted subsets, each replicate PCR was loaded with 200 ng genomic DNA, equivalent to 30,000 or so T cell genomes. Purified libraries were quantified with a Qubit 3.0 fluorometer, sized on a Bioanalyzer 2100, and re-quantified with the KAPA Library Quantification kit. A separate single-read 150-cycle Illumina NextSeq 550 flow cell was used to sequence each immunoSEQ 96-well plate. Under the source paper's analysis protocol: The immunoSEQ output contained only junctional sequences without quality scores, so filtering could not match that applied to full-length reads. Sequences were annotated with PyIR, a Python wrapper for IgBLAST v1.9, and V/J genes and CDR3 were assigned using IMGT germline references. Reads with weak V/J assignments (E-value above 1e-6), missing CDR3, stop codons, out-of-frame junctions, or ambiguous translated residues were removed. V3J clonotypes were defined by identical inferred V gene, J gene, and CDR3 amino acid sequence. Percentage overlap between repertoires was computed as shared unique clonotypes divided by the size of the smaller repertoire. Richness of each repertoire was evaluated using RTK rarefaction, the Chao1 estimator, and Recon v2.1 estimates of unobserved clonotypes. For all TCRbeta clonotypes obtained by the gDNA method from a few donors, generation probabilities were computed with OLGA. The immuneACCESS repertoire file appears here via TCRdb, limited to in-frame rearrangements. These files lack a portion of the clones; in checked studies, under half of the deficit traces to unresolved V genes, and the cause of the others is not known. Clone size and V and J calls were adopted from that table, with D and trimming inferred from the DNA. Across this sample there are about 2.3 million clones, with more than 85% seen only once. The ten top clones hold 0.3% to 0.4% of the sample.

Healthy HIV-negative adults with no recently reported acute infections or vaccinations were included as donors. All donors were Caucasian adults living in Nashville, Tennessee, USA. CD4+ T cells were enriched by magnetic negative selection; naive cells were then positively selected on CD45RA, and the negative fraction formed the memory subset. Blood was collected by leukapheresis, and PBMCs were isolated by Ficoll-Histopaque density gradient centrifugation and then cryopreserved in liquid nitrogen vapor phase. Purity and quantity of every magnetically sorted T cell population were checked by analytical flow cytometry. Each sorted fraction had its genomic DNA isolated and then quantified by UV absorbance on a Nanodrop 2000c.

The origin of this receptor is a man aged 18 to 29 in good health. Some clones in this sample may be carry-over from other donors' samples. The chain employs TRBV5-4 and TRBJ2-2; 10 central bases correspond to TRBD1. Sample: naive CD4+ T cells from PBMCs. This specimen's cell subset or site label, per the study, means: CD45RA+ positively selected. The bases read TGTGCCAGCAGCTTGGCGGGACAGGGGTCCACCGGGGAGCTGTTTTTT. It codes for CASSLAGQGSTGELFF.